This entry features one TCR beta chain sequence. The CDR3 extends over 14 amino acids. V was trimmed by 5 bases and J by 2 bases, leaving 11 bases between them. From germline, CDR1 is SEHNR and CDR2 FQNEAQ (reference sequence). The sample is drawn from a study of blood T cell repertoires in COVID-19. Across the study: Acute and convalescent COVID-19 specimens originated in the United States, Italy and Spain. Sources were T cells, B-cell-depleted T cells, or PBMCs; the material itself was cDNA or gDNA.

Original methodology: Cell counts per sample came from amplifying reference gene primers. Clones were sequenced by immunoSEQ multiplex PCR, and TCRdb holds only the in-frame ones, with some missing. The V and J calls and the clone size are those of that table, but D and trimming were determined from the DNA. The profile shows approximately 240,000 clones, roughly 80% of them singletons. The sample comprised peripheral blood. The receptor's source is a woman older than 75 with active or convalescent COVID-19. V gene TRBV7-9 combines with J gene TRBJ2-3; no definite D call. The CDR3 spells CASSISLTTDTQYF. CDR3 coding DNA: TGTGCCAGCAGCATTAGCCTGACCACAGATACGCAGTATTTT.